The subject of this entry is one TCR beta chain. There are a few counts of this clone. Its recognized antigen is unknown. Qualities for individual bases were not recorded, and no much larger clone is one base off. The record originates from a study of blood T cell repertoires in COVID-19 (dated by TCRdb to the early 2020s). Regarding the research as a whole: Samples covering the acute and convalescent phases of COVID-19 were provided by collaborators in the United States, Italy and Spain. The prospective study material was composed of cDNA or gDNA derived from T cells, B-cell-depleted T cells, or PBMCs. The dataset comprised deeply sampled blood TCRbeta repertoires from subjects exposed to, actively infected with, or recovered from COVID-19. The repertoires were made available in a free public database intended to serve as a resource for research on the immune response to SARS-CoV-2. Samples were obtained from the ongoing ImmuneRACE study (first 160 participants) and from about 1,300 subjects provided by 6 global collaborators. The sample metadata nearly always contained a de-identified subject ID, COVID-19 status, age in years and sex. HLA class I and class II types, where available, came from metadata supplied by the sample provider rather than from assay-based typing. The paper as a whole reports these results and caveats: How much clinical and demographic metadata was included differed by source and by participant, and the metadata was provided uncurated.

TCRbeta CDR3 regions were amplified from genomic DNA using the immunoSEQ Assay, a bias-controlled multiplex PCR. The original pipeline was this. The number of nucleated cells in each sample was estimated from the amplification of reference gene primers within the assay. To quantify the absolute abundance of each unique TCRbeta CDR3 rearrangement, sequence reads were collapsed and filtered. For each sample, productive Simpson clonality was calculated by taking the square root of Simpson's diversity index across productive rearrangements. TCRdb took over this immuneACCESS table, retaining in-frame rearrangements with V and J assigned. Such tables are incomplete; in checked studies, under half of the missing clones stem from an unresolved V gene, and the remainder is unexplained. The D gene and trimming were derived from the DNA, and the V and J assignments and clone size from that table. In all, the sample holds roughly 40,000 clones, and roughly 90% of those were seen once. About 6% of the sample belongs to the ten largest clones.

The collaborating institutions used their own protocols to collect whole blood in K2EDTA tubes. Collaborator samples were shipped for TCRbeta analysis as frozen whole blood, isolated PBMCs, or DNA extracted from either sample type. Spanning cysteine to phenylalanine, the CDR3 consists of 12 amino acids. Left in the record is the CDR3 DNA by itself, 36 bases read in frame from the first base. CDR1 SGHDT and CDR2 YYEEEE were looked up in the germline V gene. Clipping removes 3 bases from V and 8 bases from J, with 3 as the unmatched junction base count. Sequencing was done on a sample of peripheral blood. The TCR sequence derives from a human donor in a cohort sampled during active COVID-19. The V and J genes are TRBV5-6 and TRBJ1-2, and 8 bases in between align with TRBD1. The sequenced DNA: TGTGCCAGCAGCTACGGACAGGGAGGCTACACCTTC. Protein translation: CASSYGQGGYTF.